These 18 T cell receptor beta chains were sequenced from one sample in a study of T cells in localized non-small cell lung cancer. Profiling relied on immunoSEQ multiplex PCR, and the TCRdb table lists in-frame clones only, not all of them. In the table there are 70,000 to 80,000 clones, approximately 90% of which are singletons. The source material was peripheral blood, sampled before any cancer treatment. These TCRs come from a woman aged 35-75 years with stage I squamous cell lung carcinoma.

The chain combines TRBV2 with TRBJ1-1; TRBD1 matches 7 bases. The germline CDR1 and CDR2 sequences are SNHLY and FYNNEI. With V trimmed by 11 bases and J by 2 bases, 14 bases remained unmatched. The CDR3 has 15 amino acids. The CDR3 reads CASFRTGHYNTEAFF. The CDR3, as DNA: TGTGCCTCCTTTCGGACAGGCCATTACAACACTGAAGCTTTCTTT.

The J gene is TRBJ1-2, the V gene TRBV19; 7 bases are shared with TRBD1. CDR1 and CDR2 (germline): LNHDA, SQIVND (reference sequence). The CDR3 runs 13 residues. Unmatched junction bases numbered 1, after V lost 4 bases and J lost 2 bases. The CDR3 nucleotides are TGTGCCAGTAGTAAGGACAGGAACTATGGCTACACCTTC. Its protein product is CASSKDRNYGYTF.

The rearrangement links TRBV6-6 to TRBJ1-5; maybe TRBD1 (6 bases). Germline CDR1 MNHNY, CDR2 SVGAGI (reference sequence). The CDR3 sequence is 15 residues long. With 1 base removed from V and 3 bases from J, the gap between germline ends came to 10 bases. The CDR3: CASSYLDSANQPQHF. For the CDR3, the DNA is TGTGCCAGCAGTTACTTGGACAGCGCCAATCAGCCCCAGCATTTT.

The chain has TRBV9 and TRBJ1-2; 8 bases are a match to TRBD1. This CDR3 is 17 amino acids long. V lost 4 bases, J lost 3 bases, and 14 bases stayed unmatched. Germline-derived CDR1 and CDR2 are SGDLS and YYNGEE. The CDR3 here is CASSKFSRGQGDYGYTF. The CDR3 DNA is TGTGCCAGCAGCAAGTTCTCACGAGGACAGGGAGACTATGGCTACACCTTC. The variable domain in full, with the rest retrieved from reference TRBV9 and TRBJ1-2, is DSGVTQTPKHLITATGQRVTLRCSPRSGDLSVYWYQQSLDQGLQFLIQYYNGEERAKGNILERFSAQQFPDLHSELNLSSLELGDSALYFCASSKFSRGQGDYGYTFGSGTRLTVV.

The chain joins TRBV12-5 to TRBJ2-7; D could derive from TRBD1 or TRBD2 (5 bases each). The CDR3 runs to 13 residues. The V end was cut by 5 bases, the J end by 3 bases, with 11 bases between. Germline values: CDR1 LGHNT, CDR2 FRNRAP. This CDR3 reads CASGIGDVYEQYF. Here the CDR3 DNA reads TGTGCTAGTGGTATAGGGGACGTCTACGAGCAGTACTTC.

The chain is built from TRBV5-6 and TRBJ1-1; D is uncertain. The CDR3 extends over 14 amino acids. Germline values: CDR1 SGHDT, CDR2 YYEEEE. Trimming removed 0 bases at V and 4 bases at J, with 10 bases between. Here the CDR3 DNA reads TGTGCCAGCAGCTTGGGCAGCAAAGGCACTGAAGCTTTCTTT. Translated, it gives CASSLGSKGTEAFF.

The rearrangement joins TRBV9 to TRBJ2-1, with TRBD1 as a possible D gene (6 bases). The V gene's germline CDR1 is SGDLS and CDR2 YYNGEE. This CDR3 is 18 amino acids long. Trimming pared 0 bases from V and 0 bases from J, leaving 16 bases between. The CDR3 nucleotides read TGTGCCAGCAGCGTAGGAGCAGTTGACAGGAGCTCCTACAATGAGCAGTTCTTC. This gives the protein CASSVGAVDRSSYNEQFF.

This clone was observed a single time. V is TRBV7-9 and J is TRBJ1-1; 7 positions match TRBD1. This CDR3 region has 11 residues. V was clipped by 5 bases and J by 8 bases; unmatched bases: 2. Per the germline V gene, CDR1 is SEHNR and CDR2 is FQNEAQ (reference sequence). The CDR3 reads CASSRQGEAFF. The CDR3 bases are TGTGCCAGCAGCCGACAGGGAGAAGCTTTCTTT.

This chain connects TRBV30 to TRBJ1-1; D call uncertain. The CDR3 is 14 residues long. CDR1 and CDR2 from the germline V gene are GTSNPN and SVGIG (reference sequence). V was pared by 5 bases and J by 0 bases, with 13 bases between. In DNA form, the CDR3 reads TGTGCCTGGGCCTGGTGGCCGATGAACACTGAAGCTTTCTTT. Translation gives CAWAWWPMNTEAFF.

V gene TRBV5-4 combines with J gene TRBJ2-3; weak D call: TRBD2 (5 bases). The CDR3 runs 14 residues. CDR1 SGHNT and CDR2 YYREEE come from the germline V gene (reference sequence). V shed 0 bases and J shed 2 bases, with 7 bases lying between them. The chain's CDR3 is CASSLGLITDTQYF. CDR3 sequence (DNA): TGTGCCAGCAGCTTGGGACTAATCACAGATACGCAGTATTTT.

The chain joins TRBV19 to TRBJ2-1; D ambiguous. This CDR3 spans 15 amino acids. CDR1 is LNHDA, CDR2 SQIVND, per germline (reference sequence). V was shortened by 3 bases and J by 0 bases, with 9 bases between the two germline ends. CDR3 protein: CASSIVKVSYNEQFF. The CDR3 region has the DNA TGTGCCAGTAGTATTGTGAAGGTCTCCTACAATGAGCAGTTCTTC.

CDR3 loop: CASSVDMNTEAFF. The CDR3 nucleotides read TGTGCCAGCAGCGTAGACATGAACACTGAAGCTTTCTTT. The rearrangement links TRBV9 to TRBJ1-1; no clear D gene. V lost 0 bases and J 0 bases, leaving 3 bases between the germline ends. The CDR3 length is 13 residues. Germline assignment: CDR1 SGDLS and CDR2 YYNGEE.

The V and J genes are TRBV30 and TRBJ1-6; weak D call: TRBD1 (5 bases). The germline V gene has CDR1 GTSNPN and CDR2 SVGIG (reference sequence). Trimming shortened V by 3 bases and J by 5 bases, and 11 bases separated the two germline ends. The CDR3 has 14 residues. The CDR3 spells CAWRETANNSPLHF. The DNA of the CDR3 is TGTGCCTGGAGAGAGACAGCAAATAATTCACCCCTCCACTTT.

V gene TRBV2 combines with J gene TRBJ1-1; D is ambiguous. The V gene lost 2 bases and the J gene lost 4 bases, with 11 bases spanning the gap. Germline CDR1 SNHLY, CDR2 FYNNEI. This CDR3 is 14 amino acids long. The CDR3 sequence: CASSEHGVGTEAFF. Here the CDR3 DNA reads TGTGCCAGCAGTGAACACGGTGTGGGCACTGAAGCTTTCTTT.

The gene calls are TRBV7-9 and TRBJ1-1, with D unclear. The CDR3 consists of 15 residues. Deletions cut 2 bases from V and 8 bases from J, with 18 bases between. CDR1 and CDR2 from the germline V gene are SEHNR and FQNEAQ (reference sequence). The CDR3 DNA sequence: TGTGCCAGCAGCTTACGAGGTCCGGACGCCCCCGAAGCTTTCTTT. Translating it yields CASSLRGPDAPEAFF. The full variable domain, in which reference TRBV7-9 and TRBJ1-1 provide the parts outside the CDR3, is DTGVSQNPRHKITKRGQNVTFRCDPISEHNRLYWYRQTLGQGPEFLTYFQNEAQLEKSRLLSDRFSAERPKGSFSTLEIQRTEQGDSAMYLCASSLRGPDAPEAFFGQGTRLTVV.

CDR3 nucleotides: TGTGCCATCAGTGAGAGAGGGGGCAGTGAAAAACTGTTTTTT. This sequence encodes CAISERGGSEKLFF. V is TRBV10-3 and J is TRBJ1-4; 7 nucleotides agree with TRBD1. CDR1 is ENHRY and CDR2 is SYGVKD in the germline V gene. The V segment lost 2 bases and the J segment 7 bases; nucleotides outside the gene matches: 4. The CDR3 runs to 14 residues.

The V call is TRBV30, the J call TRBJ1-2; 7 bases match TRBD1. With V trimmed by 2 bases and J by 8 bases, 8 bases remained unmatched. CDR3 length equals 13 residues. The germline V gene encodes CDR1 GTSNPN and CDR2 SVGIG (reference sequence). CDR3 coding DNA: TGTGCCTGGAGTTACCTGAGGGGGCAGGGCTACACCTTC. Amino acids: CAWSYLRGQGYTF.

The chain is built from TRBV2 and TRBJ1-2; D unresolved. In germline, CDR1 is SNHLY, CDR2 FYNNEI. Trimming cost V 3 bases and J 2 bases, with 10 bases left between them. The length of the CDR3 is 14 residues. The CDR3 reads CASSDSTVNYGYTF. The CDR3 nucleotides are TGTGCCAGCAGTGACTCGACGGTCAACTATGGCTACACCTTC.